The present TCR beta chain was sequenced within a study of T cell changes during pregnancy in multiple sclerosis. TCRdb keeps only in-frame clones here, not all; method: immunoSEQ multiplex PCR. In the table there are about 77,000 clones, 93% of which are singletons. There are 23 residues in the CDR3. Losses at the gene ends were 1 base for V and 1 base for J; bases not matched to a gene: 25. Germline V gene sequence: CDR1 SGHDN, CDR2 FVKESK. This clone was seen more than once but under ten times. The starting material was peripheral blood, obtained after pregnancy. The sequence came from a female donor in good health, enrolled as a control in a pregnancy study. The chain uses TRBV14 and TRBJ2-4, with 7 bases matching TRBD2. CDR3 DNA sequence: TGTGCCAGCAGCCAAGGGGGTGGGAGGGCGGACCGAAGGAAGGGGAGGGCCAAAAACATTCAGTACTTC. This encodes CASSQGGGRADRRKGRAKNIQYF.